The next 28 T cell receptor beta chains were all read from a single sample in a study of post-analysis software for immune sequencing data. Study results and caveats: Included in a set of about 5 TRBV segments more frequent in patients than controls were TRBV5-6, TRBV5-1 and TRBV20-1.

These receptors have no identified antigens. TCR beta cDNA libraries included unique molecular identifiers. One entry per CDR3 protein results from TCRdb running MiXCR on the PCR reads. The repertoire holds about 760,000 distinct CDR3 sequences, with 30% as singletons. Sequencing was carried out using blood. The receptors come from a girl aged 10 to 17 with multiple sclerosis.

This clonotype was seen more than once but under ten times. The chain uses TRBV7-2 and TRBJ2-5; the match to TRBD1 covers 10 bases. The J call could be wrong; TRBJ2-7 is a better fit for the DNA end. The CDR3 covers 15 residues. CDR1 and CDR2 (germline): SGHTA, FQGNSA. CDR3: CASSLRRDRGHEQYF. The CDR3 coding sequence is TGTGCCAGCAGCTTACGTAGGGACAGGGGCCACGAGCAGTACTTC.

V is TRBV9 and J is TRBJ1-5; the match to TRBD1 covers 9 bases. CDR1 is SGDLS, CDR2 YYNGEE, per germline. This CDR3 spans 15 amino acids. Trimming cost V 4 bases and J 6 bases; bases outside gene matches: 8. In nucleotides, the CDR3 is TGTGCCAGCAGCTACGATGGGACAGGGACTCAGCCCCAGCATTTT. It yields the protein CASSYDGTGTQPQHF.

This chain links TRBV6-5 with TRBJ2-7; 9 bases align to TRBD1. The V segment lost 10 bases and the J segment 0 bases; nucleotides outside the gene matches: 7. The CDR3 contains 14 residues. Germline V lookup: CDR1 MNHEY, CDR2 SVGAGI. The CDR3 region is CATRRQGGSYEQYF. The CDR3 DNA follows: TGTGCCACCCGGCGACAGGGGGGCTCCTACGAGCAGTACTTC.

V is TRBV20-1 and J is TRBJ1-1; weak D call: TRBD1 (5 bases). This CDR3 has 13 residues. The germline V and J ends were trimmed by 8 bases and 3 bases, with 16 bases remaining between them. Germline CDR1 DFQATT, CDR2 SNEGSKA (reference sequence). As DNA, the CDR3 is TGCAGTCCCAGAGACAGAAGAGACACTGAAGCTTTCTTT. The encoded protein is CSPRDRRDTEAFF.

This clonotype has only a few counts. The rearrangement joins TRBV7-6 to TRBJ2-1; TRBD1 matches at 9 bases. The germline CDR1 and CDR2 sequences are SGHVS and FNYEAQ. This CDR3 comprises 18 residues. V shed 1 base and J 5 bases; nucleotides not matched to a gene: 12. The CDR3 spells CASSLEVLGQGYHNEQFF. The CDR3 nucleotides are TGTGCCAGCAGCTTAGAAGTTTTAGGACAGGGGTATCACAATGAGCAGTTCTTC. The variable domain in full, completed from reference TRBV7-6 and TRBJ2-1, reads GAGVSQSPRYKVTKRGQDVALRCDPISGHVSLYWYRQALGQGPEFLTYFNYEAQQDKSGLPNDRFSAERPEGSISTLTIQRTEQRDSAMYRCASSLEVLGQGYHNEQFFGPGTRLTVL.

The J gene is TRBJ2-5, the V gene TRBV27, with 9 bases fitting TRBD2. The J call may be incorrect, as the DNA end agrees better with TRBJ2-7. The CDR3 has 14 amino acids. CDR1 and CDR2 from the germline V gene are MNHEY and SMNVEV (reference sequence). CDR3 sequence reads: CASSQSSGKREQYF. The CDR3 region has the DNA TGTGCCAGCAGCCAGTCTAGCGGGAAGCGCGAGCAGTACTTC.

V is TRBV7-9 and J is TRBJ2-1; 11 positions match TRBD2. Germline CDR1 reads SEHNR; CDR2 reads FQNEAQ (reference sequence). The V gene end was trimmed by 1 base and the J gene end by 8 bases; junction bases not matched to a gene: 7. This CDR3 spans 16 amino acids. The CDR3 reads CASSLGGLAGLHEQFF. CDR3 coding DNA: TGTGCCAGCAGCTTAGGAGGACTAGCGGGCTTGCATGAGCAGTTCTTC.

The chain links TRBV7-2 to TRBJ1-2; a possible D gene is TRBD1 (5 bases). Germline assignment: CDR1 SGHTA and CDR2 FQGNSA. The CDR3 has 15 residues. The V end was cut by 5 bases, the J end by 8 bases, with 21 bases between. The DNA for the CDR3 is TGTGCCAGCAGCCCACGTGGGGGGGGGGTGCAGGGCTACACCTTC. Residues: CASSPRGGGVQGYTF. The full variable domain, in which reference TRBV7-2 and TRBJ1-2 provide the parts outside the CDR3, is GAGVSQSPSNKVTEKGKDVELRCDPISGHTALYWYRQSLGQGLEFLIYFQGNSAPDKSGLPSDRFSAERTGGSVSTLTIQRTQQEDSAVYLCASSPRGGGVQGYTFGSGTRLTVV.

This CDR3 is CASSPTPLLAGATGQYF. CDR3 DNA sequence: TGTGCCAGCAGCCCTACTCCCCTACTAGCGGGAGCGACCGGGCAGTACTTC. J is TRBJ2-7 and V is TRBV7-2; 11 positions match TRBD2. V was clipped by 5 bases and J by 9 bases; unmatched bases: 18. The CDR3 contains 17 residues. The germline V gene encodes CDR1 SGHTA and CDR2 FQGNSA.

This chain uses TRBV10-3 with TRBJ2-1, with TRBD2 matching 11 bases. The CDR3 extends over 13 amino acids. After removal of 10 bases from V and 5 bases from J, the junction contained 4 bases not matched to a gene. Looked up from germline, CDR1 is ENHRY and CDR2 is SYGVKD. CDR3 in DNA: TGTGCCAAAGGGACTAGCGGAAACAATGAGCAGTTCTTC. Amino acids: CAKGTSGNNEQFF.

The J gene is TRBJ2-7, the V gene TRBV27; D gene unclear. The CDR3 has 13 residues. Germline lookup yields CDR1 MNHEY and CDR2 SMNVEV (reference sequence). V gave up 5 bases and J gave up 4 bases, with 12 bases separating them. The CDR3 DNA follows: TGTGCCAGCAGTCAACCGGGCCGTTACGAGCAGTACTTC. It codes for CASSQPGRYEQYF.

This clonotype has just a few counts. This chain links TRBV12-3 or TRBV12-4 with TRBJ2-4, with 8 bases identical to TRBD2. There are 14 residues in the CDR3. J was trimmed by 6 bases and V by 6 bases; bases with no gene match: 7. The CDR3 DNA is TGTGCCAGCAGAGGAGGGCTAGCGGGAAACATTCAGTACTTC. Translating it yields CASRGGLAGNIQYF.

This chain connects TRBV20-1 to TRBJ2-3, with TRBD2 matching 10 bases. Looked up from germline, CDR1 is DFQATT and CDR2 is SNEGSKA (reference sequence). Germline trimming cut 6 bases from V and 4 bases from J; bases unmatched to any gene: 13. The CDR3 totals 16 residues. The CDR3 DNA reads TGCAGTGCAAAGAGGTTGGCTAGCGGGAGATCAGATACGCAGTATTTT. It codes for CSAKRLASGRSDTQYF.

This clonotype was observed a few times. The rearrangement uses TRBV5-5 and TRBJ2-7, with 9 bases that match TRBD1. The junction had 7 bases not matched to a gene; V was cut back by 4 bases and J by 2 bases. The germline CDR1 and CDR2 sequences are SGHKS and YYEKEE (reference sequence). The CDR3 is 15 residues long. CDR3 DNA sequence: TGTGCCAGCAGCGGGGACAGGGATAAACCCTACGAGCAGTACTTC. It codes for CASSGDRDKPYEQYF.

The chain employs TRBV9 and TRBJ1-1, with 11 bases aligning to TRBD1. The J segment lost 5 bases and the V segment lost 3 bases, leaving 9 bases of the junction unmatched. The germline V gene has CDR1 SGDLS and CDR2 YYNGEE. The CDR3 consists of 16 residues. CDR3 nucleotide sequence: TGTGCCAGCAGCGGGGGGACAGGGGGGAGGAGAACTGAAGCTTTCTTT. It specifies CASSGGTGGRRTEAFF.

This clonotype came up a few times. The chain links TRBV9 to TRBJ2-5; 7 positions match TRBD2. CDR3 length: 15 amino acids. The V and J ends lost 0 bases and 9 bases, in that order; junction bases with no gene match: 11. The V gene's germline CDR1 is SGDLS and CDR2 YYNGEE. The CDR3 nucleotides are TGTGCCAGCAGCGTAGGGACTAGGGGTTCGGGGTCCCAGTACTTC. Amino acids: CASSVGTRGSGSQYF. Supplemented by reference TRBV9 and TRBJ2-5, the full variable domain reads DSGVTQTPKHLITATGQRVTLRCSPRSGDLSVYWYQQSLDQGLQFLIQYYNGEERAKGNILERFSAQQFPDLHSELNLSSLELGDSALYFCASSVGTRGSGSQYFGPGTRLLVL.

CDR3 region: CASSSVAGPSPQGQFF. The CDR3 bases are TGTGCCAGCAGTTCCGTGGCAGGGCCGTCCCCACAAGGGCAGTTCTTC. The chain combines TRBV27 with TRBJ2-1; maybe TRBD1 (5 bases). V lost 4 bases and J 12 bases, leaving 25 bases between the germline ends. The CDR3 sequence is 16 residues long. Germline CDR1 is MNHEY and CDR2 is SMNVEV (reference sequence).

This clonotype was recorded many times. CDR3 residues: CASSLEGAYGYTF. In DNA, the CDR3 is TGTGCCAGCAGCTTAGAGGGGGCCTATGGCTACACCTTC. This chain connects TRBV7-9 to TRBJ1-2; 7 bases fit TRBD1. CDR1 and CDR2 from the germline V gene are SEHNR and FQNEAQ (reference sequence). Unmatched junction bases numbered 0, after V lost 1 base and J lost 4 bases. This CDR3 is built from 13 residues.

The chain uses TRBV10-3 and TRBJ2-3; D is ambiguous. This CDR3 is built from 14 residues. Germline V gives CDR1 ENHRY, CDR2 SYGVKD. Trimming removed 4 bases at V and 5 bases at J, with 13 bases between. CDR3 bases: TGTGCCATCAGTGGGACCCTAGGTGGAGATACGCAGTATTTT. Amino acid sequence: CAISGTLGGDTQYF.

CDR3 residues: CASRFAGGYEQYF. As DNA, the CDR3 is TGTGCCAGCAGATTCGCTGGGGGCTACGAGCAGTACTTC. The chain carries TRBV7-9 and TRBJ2-7, with D perhaps given as TRBD1 or TRBD2 (5 bases each). The germline CDR1 and CDR2 sequences are SEHNR and FQNEAQ (reference sequence). The ends were cut back, 6 bases at V and 3 bases at J, with 12 bases in the middle. The CDR3 spans 13 residues.

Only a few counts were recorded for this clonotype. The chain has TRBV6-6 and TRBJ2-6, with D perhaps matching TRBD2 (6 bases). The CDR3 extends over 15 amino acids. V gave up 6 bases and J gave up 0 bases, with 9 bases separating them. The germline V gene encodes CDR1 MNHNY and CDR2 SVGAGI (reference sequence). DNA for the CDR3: TGTGCCAGCAGGCTAGCGAACTCTGGGGCCAACGTCCTGACTTTC. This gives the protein CASRLANSGANVLTF.

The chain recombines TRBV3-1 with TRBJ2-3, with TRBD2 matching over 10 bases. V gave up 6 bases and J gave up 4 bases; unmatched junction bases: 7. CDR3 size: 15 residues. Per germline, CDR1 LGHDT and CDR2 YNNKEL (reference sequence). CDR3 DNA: TGTGCCAGCAGACTACTAGCGGGGTCTCCAGATACGCAGTATTTT. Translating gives CASRLLAGSPDTQYF.

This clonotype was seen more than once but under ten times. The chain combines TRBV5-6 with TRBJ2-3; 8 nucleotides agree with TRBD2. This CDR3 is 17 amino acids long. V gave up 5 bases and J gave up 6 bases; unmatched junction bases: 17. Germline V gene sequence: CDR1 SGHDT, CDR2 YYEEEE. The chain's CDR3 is CASRLTTSVIPMDTQYF. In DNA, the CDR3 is TGTGCCAGCAGATTAACGACTAGCGTGATTCCCATGGATACGCAGTATTTT.

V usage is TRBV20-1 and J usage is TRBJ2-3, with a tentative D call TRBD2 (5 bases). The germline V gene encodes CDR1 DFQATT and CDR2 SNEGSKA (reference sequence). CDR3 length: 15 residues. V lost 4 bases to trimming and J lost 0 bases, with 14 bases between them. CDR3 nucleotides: TGCAGTGCTACGGGCGGCGGGTTGAGCACAGATACGCAGTATTTT. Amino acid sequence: CSATGGGLSTDTQYF.

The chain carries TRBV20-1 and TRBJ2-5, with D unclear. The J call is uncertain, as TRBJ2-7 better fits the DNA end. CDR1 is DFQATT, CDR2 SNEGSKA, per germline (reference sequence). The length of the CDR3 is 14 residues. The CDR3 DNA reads TGCAGTGCTAGAGATCGGACCCTAACCTACGAGCAGTACTTC. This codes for CSARDRTLTYEQYF.

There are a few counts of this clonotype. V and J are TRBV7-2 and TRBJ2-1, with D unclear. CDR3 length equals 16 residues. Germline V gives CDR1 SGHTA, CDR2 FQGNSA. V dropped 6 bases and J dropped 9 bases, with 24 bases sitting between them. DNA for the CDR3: TGTGCCAGCAGTCCTTCCTCAGCGCAAGGGAAGCGTGAGCAGTTCTTC. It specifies CASSPSSAQGKREQFF.

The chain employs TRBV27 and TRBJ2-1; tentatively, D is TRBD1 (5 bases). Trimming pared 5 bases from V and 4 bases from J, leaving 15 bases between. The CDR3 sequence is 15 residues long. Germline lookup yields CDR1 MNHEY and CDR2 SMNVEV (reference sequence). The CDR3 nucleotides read TGTGCCAGCAGTGCCAGGGATTGGGTTTACAATGAGCAGTTCTTC. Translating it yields CASSARDWVYNEQFF.

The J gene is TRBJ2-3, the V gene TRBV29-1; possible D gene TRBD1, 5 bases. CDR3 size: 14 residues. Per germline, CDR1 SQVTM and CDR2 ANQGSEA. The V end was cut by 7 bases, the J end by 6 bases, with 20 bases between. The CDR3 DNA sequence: TGCAGCGCGACCAGGACACGACTGGCGGATACGCAGTATTTT. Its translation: CSATRTRLADTQYF.